This T cell receptor (beta chain) is from a study of CXCR3-negative and CXCR3-positive naive CD8 T cells. Findings and caveats of the study: TRB CDR3 hydrophobicity was greater in CXCR3-positive naive cells than in CXCR3-negative naive cells.

This CDR3 has 12 amino acids. Germline CDR1 SGHVS, CDR2 FNYEAQ. UMI-labeled 5' RACE yielded the TRB cDNA libraries. TCRdb reprocessed the 5' RACE reads and stores each CDR3 protein as one record, lacking DNA. The data include over 100,000 distinct CDR3 sequences; the top ten clones carry 0.36%. Of note for this clonotype: Its antigen is unknown.

The sample was naive CXCR3+ CD8+ T cells from blood. Described subset: CD45RO-CCR7+CD27+CD95- naive CD8+ T cells expressing CXCR3 (TNR3+). This TCR came from a human donor in good health. Some clones in this sample may be carry-over from other donors' samples. The chain couples TRBV7-6 to TRBJ2-5; the D call from TCRdb, TRBD1, cannot be confirmed without DNA. The CDR3 is CASRLIGDEQFF.